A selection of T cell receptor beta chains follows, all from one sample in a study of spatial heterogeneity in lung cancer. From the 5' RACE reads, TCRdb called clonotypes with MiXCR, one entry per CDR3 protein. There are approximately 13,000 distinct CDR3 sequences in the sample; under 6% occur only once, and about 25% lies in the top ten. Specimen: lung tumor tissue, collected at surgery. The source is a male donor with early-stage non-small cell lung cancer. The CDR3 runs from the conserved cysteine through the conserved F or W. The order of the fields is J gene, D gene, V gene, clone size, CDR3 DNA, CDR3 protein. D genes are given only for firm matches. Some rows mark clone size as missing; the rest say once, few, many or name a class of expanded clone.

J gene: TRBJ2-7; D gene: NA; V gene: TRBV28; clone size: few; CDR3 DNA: TGTGCCAGCAGTCCAGGTTACAGGGGCGGGGAGGAGCAGTACTTC; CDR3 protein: CASSPGYRGGEEQYF
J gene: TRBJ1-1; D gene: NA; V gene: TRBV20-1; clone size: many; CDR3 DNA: TGCAGTGCTAGAGAGGGATTCATGAACACTGAAGCTTTCTTT; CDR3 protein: CSAREGFMNTEAFF
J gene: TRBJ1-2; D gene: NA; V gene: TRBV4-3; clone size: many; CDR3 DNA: TGCGCCAGCAGCCAAGAGGTCAGGGCCGATCGCTACACCTTC; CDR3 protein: CASSQEVRADRYTF
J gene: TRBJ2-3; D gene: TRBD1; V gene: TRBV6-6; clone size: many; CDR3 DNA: TGTGCCAGCAGTTATGGGACAGGGGGAGATACGCAGTATTTT; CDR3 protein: CASSYGTGGDTQYF
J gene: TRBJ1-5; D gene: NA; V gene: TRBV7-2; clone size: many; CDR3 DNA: TGTGCCAGCAGCTTTGGGGTTTCGGGCAATCAGCCCCAGCATTTT; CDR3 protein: CASSFGVSGNQPQHF
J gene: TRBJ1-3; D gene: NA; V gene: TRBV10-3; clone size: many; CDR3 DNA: TGTGCCATCAGTGGGACAGACTCTGGAAACACCATATATTTT; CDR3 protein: CAISGTDSGNTIYF
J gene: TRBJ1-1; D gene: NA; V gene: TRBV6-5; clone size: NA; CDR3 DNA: TGTGCCAGCAGTCGACAGAGTGTGAGCACTGAAGCTTTCTTT; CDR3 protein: CASSRQSVSTEAFF
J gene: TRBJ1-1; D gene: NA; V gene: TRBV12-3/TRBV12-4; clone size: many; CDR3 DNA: TGTGCCAGCAGTTGGACAGAGAACACTGAAGCTTTCTTT; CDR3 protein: CASSWTENTEAFF
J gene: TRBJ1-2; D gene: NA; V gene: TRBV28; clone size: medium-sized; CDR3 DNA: TGTGCCAGCAGTTTATTTCCAGGGTCTCCTGGAGGAACTGGCTACACCTTC; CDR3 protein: CASSLFPGSPGGTGYTF
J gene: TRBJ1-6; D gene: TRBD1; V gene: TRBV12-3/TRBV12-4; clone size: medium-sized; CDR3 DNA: TGTGCCAGCAGTCCTGACAGGGCGTCCTATAATTCACCCCTCCACTTT; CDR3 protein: CASSPDRASYNSPLHF
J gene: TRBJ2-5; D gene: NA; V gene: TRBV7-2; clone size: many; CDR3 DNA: TGTGCCGCCGCAACAGGAATCCAAGAGACCCAGTACTTC; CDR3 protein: CAAATGIQETQYF
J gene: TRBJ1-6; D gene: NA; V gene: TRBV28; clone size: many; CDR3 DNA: TGTGCCAGCAGCTGGGCAAGCTCCTATAATTCACCCCTCCACTTT; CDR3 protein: CASSWASSYNSPLHF
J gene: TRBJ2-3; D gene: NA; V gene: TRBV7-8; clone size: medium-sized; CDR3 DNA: TGTGCCAGCAACCCAACCCGGGCCACTAGCACAGATACGCAGTATTTT; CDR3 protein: CASNPTRATSTDTQYF
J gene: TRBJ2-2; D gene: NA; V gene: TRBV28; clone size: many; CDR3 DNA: TGTGCCAGCAGTTTCCGAATTGGGAACACCGGGGAGCTGTTTTTT; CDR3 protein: CASSFRIGNTGELFF
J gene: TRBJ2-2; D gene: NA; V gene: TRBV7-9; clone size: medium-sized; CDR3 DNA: TGTGCCAGCAGCTACGGGGACTCCGAGGTGCTGTTTTTT; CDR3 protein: CASSYGDSEVLFF
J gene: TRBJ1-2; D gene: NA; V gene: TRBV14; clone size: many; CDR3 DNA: TGTGCCAGCAGCCAAGAACAGAGCTATGGCTACACCTTC; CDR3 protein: CASSQEQSYGYTF
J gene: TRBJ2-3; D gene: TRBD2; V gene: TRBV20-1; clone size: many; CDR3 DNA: TGCAGTGCTAAGCGGGGGGGCTCAGATACGCAGTATTTT; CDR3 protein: CSAKRGGSDTQYF
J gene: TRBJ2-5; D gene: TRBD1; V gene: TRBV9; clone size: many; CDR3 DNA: TGTGCCAGCAGCGACAGGGGCTCCGTCCAAGAGACCCAGTACTTC; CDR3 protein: CASSDRGSVQETQYF
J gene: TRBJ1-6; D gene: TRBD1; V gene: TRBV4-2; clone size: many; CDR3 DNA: TGTGCCAGCAGCCGACAGGGAGACAATTCACCCCTCCACTTT; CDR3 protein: CASSRQGDNSPLHF
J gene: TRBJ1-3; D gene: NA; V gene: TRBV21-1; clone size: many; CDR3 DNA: TGTGCCAGTTGCCGACAGGATCCGACAGGGGGGCGAGCTGGAAACACCATATATTTT; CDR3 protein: CASCRQDPTGGRAGNTIYF
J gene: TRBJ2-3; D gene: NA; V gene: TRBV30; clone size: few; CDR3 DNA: TGTGCCTGGCAGTTATCTAGCACAGATACGCAGTATTTT; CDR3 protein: CAWQLSSTDTQYF
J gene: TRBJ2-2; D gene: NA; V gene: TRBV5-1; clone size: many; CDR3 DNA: TGCGCCAGCAGCTTGGCGGGGGTGAACACCGGGGAGCTGTTTTTT; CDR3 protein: CASSLAGVNTGELFF
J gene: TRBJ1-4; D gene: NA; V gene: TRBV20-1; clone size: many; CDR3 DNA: TGCAGTGCTAGAGAGGGGTTGATTGATGAAAAACTGTTTTTT; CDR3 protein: CSAREGLIDEKLFF
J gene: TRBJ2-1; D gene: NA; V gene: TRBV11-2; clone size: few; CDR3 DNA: TGTGCCAGCAGCTTAGGGAGGGACAATGAGCAGTTCTTC; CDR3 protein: CASSLGRDNEQFF
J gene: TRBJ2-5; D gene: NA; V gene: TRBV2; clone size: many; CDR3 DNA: TGTGCCAGCAGTGATAGAATAGCAGAGACCCAGTACTTC; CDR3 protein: CASSDRIAETQYF
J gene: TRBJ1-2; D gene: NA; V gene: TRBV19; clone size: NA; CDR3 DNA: TGTGCCAGTAGTATTCGCCCAGCCAACTATGGCTACACCTTC; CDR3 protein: CASSIRPANYGYTF
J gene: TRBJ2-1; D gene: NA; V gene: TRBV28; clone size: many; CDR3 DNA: TGTGCCAGCAGCGCCAACTTCCCGGGACCAACGGCGGGAAACAATGAGCAGTTCTTC; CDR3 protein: CASSANFPGPTAGNNEQFF